This T cell receptor (beta chain) came from a study of control samples from healthy donors and cancer patients. Libraries were prepared by immunoSEQ multiplex PCR; TCRdb keeps only in-frame clonotypes and omits some of them. The table includes some 110,000 clones, 88% detected once. The CDR3 sequence is 15 residues long. Germline V gives CDR1 MGHRA, CDR2 YSYEKL. V lost 6 bases and J lost 7; bases outside the gene matches: 11. This clone rates as medium-sized. The chain is built from TRBV4-1 and TRBJ2-7; 11 bases agree with TRBD2. This clonotype originated in a woman aged 70-85 years in good health. Sequenced input: blood. In DNA, the CDR3 is TGCGCCAGCAGTCTTTTGCTAGCGGGGGGCCGTGAGCAGTACTTC. It codes for CASSLLLAGGREQYF.